This T cell receptor (beta chain) was recovered during a study of blood T cell repertoires in COVID-19. Study information: Material from acute and convalescent COVID-19 was sourced from the United States, Italy and Spain. Sources were T cells, B-cell-depleted T cells, or PBMCs; the material itself was cDNA or gDNA.

Sequenced by immunoSEQ multiplex PCR; TCRdb stores in-frame clones only, minus some. The table includes 200,000 to 300,000 clones, approximately 80% detected once. Per germline, CDR1 SGHKS and CDR2 YYEKEE (reference sequence). The CDR3 loop spans 13 amino acids. With 0 bases removed from V and 3 bases from J, the gap between germline ends came to 6 bases. The V gene is TRBV5-5, the J gene TRBJ1-2, with D uncertain. Material for sequencing was peripheral blood. The TCR comes from a woman over 75 with acute or convalescent COVID-19. CDR3 in amino acids: CASSLEEYYGYTF. CDR3 DNA sequence: TGTGCCAGCAGCTTGGAGGAGTACTATGGCTACACCTTC.